The 8 T cell receptor beta chains below come from one sample, sequenced in a study of CD8 T cells in Susac syndrome. RNA totalling roughly 0.5 to 1 ug underwent reverse transcription with random hexamers. TCRdb reprocessed the immunoSEQ multiplex PCR reads via MiXCR and lists one record per CDR3 protein. The sample contains approximately 190,000 distinct CDR3 sequences, 85% to 95% of which appear only once. Sequencing input: CD4+ T cells from PBMCs. These receptors were obtained from a human donor in good health.

The chain couples TRBV12-3 or TRBV12-4 to TRBJ1-4; D unclear. The CDR3 runs 13 residues. Trimming removed 2 bases at V and 5 bases at J, with 6 bases between. Written as DNA, the CDR3 is TGTGCCAGCAGTTTAACCGGGAATGAAAAACTGTTTTTT. This gives the protein CASSLTGNEKLFF.

The rearrangement joins TRBV6-2 or TRBV6-3 to TRBJ1-1, with 8 bases identical to TRBD1. The CDR3 is made up of 16 amino acids. The J segment lost 3 bases and the V segment lost 8 bases, leaving 14 bases of the junction unmatched. The V gene's germline CDR1 is MNHEY and CDR2 SVGEGT. DNA for the CDR3: TGTGCCAGCGCTAAAAGGACAGGGTTTGATTACACTGAAGCTTTCTTT. As protein: CASAKRTGFDYTEAFF.

The CDR3 here is CASSPLERGDSNEQFF. CDR3 DNA: TGTGCCAGCAGCCCCCTCGAGCGGGGGGACTCCAATGAGCAGTTCTTC. The chain joins TRBV28 to TRBJ2-1; TRBD2 matches 9 bases. The CDR3 totals 16 residues. Trimming removed 6 bases from V and 6 bases from J; junction bases left unmatched: 12. Germline V gives CDR1 MDHEN, CDR2 SYDVKM. Full variable domain (remainder filled in from reference TRBV28 and TRBJ2-1): DVKVTQSSRYLVKRTGEKVFLECVQDMDHENMFWYRQDPGLGLRLIYFSYDVKMKEKGDIPEGYSVSREKKERFSLILESASTNQTSMYLCASSPLERGDSNEQFFGPGTRLTVL.

The chain recombines TRBV7-3 with TRBJ2-5; D tentatively fits TRBD1 or TRBD2 (5 bases each). V dropped 2 bases and J dropped 7 bases, with 14 bases sitting between them. This CDR3 contains 14 residues. Germline V gene lookup returns CDR1 SGHTA and CDR2 FQGTGA. CDR3 protein: CASSLGDPRGTQYF. CDR3 DNA: TGTGCCAGCAGCTTAGGGGACCCAAGAGGGACCCAGTACTTC.

In this sample, this clonotype turned up a few times. The CDR3 loop reads CASSVGQGYEQYF. Written as DNA, the CDR3 is TGTGCCAGTAGTGTAGGACAGGGCTACGAGCAGTACTTC. The chain couples TRBV19 to TRBJ2-7, with 8 bases that match TRBD1. The CDR3 spans 13 residues. Unmatched junction bases numbered 3, after V lost 5 bases and J lost 3 bases. Germline V gene data show CDR1 as LNHDA and CDR2 as SQIVND (reference sequence).

In its sample, this clonotype was seen once. The V and J genes are TRBV9 and TRBJ1-5; 7 bases agree with TRBD1. The CDR3 sequence is 15 residues long. CDR1 and CDR2 (germline): SGDLS, YYNGEE. The V gene end was trimmed by 3 bases and the J gene end by 7 bases; junction bases not matched to a gene: 10. CDR3 DNA: TGTGCCAGCAGCGGCGGGACAGTAGGTTCGCAGCCCCAGCATTTT. The encoded protein is CASSGGTVGSQPQHF. The whole variable domain, remainder taken from reference TRBV9 and TRBJ1-5, is DSGVTQTPKHLITATGQRVTLRCSPRSGDLSVYWYQQSLDQGLQFLIQYYNGEERAKGNILERFSAQQFPDLHSELNLSSLELGDSALYFCASSGGTVGSQPQHFGDGTRLSIL.

The V gene is TRBV12-3 or TRBV12-4, the J gene TRBJ1-5; D is perhaps TRBD1 (5 bases). The CDR3 consists of 16 residues. Trimming removed 5 bases from V and 6 bases from J, with 20 bases in between. The CDR3 bases are TGTGCCAGCAGTCCCCGAAGGAGGGGTGAAGGTCAGCCCCAGCATTTT. It encodes CASSPRRRGEGQPQHF.

The V and J genes are TRBV18 and TRBJ2-2; no clear D gene. Germline CDR1 is KGHSH and CDR2 is LQKENI. The CDR3 covers 14 residues. V lost 5 bases to trimming and J lost 4 bases, with 11 bases between them. The CDR3 bases are TGTGCCAGCTCAACCGGCTCCTCCACCGGGGAGCTGTTTTTT. This encodes CASSTGSSTGELFF.